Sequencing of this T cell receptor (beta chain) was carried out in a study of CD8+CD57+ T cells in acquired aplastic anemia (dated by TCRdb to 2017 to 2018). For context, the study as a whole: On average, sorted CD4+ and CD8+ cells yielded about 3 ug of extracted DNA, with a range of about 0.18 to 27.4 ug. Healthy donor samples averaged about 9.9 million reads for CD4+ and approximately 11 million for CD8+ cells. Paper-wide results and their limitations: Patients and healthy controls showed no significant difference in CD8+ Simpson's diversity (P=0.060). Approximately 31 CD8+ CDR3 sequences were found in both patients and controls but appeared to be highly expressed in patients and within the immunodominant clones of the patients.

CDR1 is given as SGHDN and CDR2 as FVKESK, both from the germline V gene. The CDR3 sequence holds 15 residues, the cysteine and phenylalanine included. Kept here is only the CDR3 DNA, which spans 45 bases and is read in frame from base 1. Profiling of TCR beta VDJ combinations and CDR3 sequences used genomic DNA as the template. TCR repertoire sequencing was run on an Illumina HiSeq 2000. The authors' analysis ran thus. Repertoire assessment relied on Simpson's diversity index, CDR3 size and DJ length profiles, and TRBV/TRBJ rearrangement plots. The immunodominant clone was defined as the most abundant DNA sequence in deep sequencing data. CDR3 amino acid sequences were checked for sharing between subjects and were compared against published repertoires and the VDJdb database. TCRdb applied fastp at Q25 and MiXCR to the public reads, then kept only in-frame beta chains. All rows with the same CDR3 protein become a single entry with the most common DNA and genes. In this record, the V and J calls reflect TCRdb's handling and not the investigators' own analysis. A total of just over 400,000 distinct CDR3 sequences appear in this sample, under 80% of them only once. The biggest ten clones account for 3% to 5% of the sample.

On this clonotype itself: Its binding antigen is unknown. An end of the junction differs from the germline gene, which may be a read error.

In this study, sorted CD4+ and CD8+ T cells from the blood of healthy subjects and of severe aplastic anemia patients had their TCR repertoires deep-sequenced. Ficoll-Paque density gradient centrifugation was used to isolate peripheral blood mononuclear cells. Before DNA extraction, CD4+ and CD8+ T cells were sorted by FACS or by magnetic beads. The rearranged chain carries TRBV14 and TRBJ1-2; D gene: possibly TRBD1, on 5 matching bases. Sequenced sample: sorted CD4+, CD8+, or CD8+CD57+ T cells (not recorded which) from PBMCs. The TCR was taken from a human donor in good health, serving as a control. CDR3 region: CASSPDGAVPYGYTF. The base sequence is TGCGCCAGCAGCCCTGACGGGGCCGTGCCCTATGGCTACACCTTC.